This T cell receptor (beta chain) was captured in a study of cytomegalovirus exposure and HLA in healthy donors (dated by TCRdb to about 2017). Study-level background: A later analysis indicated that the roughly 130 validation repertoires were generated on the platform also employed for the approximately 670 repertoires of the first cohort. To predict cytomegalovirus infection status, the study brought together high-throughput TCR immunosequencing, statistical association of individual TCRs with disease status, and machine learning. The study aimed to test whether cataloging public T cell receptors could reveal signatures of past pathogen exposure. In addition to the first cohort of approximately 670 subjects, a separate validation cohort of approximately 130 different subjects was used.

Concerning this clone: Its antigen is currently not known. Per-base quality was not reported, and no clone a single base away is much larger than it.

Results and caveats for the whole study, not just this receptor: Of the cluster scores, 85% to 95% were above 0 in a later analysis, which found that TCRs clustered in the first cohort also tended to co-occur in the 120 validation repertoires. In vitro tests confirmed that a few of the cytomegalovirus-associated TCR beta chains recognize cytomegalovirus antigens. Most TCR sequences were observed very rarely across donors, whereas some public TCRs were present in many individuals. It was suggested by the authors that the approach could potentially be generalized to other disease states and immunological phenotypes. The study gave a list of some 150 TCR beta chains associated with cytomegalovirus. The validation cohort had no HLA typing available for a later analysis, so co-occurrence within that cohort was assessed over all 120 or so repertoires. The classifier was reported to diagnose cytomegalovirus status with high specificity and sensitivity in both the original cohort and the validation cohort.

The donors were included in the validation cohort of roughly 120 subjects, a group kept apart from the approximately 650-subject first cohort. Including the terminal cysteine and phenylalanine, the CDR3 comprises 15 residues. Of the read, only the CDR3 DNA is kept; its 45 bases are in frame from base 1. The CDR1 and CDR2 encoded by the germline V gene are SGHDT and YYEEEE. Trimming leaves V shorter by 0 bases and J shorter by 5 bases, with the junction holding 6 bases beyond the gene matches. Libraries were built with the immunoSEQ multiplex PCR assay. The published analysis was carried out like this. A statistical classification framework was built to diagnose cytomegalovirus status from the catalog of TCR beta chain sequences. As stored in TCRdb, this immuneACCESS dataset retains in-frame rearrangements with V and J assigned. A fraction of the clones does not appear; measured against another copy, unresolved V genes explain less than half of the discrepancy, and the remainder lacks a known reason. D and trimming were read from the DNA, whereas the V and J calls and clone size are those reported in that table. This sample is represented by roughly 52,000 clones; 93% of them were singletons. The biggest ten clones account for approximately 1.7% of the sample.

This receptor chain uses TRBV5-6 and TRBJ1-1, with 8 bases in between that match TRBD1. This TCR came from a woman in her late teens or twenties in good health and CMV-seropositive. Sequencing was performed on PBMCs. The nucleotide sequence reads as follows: TGTGCCAGCAGCTTGGAGGGCAGGGGGCGAACTGAAGCTTTCTTT. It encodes CASSLEGRGRTEAFF.